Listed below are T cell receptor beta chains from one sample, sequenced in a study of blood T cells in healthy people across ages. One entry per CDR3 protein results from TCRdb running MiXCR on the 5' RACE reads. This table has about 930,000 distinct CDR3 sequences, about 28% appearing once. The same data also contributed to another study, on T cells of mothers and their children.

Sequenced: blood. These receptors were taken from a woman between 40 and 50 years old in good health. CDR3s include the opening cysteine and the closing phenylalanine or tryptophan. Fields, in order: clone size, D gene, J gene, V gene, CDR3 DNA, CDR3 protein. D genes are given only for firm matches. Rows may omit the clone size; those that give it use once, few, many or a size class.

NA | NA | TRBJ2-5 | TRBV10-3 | TGTGCCATCAGTGAGCACAGTGGGACCCAGTACTTC | CAISEHSGTQYF
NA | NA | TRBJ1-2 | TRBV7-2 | TGTGCCAGCAGCCTTTTCGAGATAGGACAGAAATTTCGCGGCTACACCTTC | CASSLFEIGQKFRGYTF
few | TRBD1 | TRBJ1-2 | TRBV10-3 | TGTGCCATCAGTGAGACAACCGGGACAGGGGGGGGCTACACCTTC | CAISETTGTGGGYTF
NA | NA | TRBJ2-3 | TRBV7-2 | TGTACCAGCAGCCCCCGACAGAGCACAGATACGCAGTATTTT | CTSSPRQSTDTQYF
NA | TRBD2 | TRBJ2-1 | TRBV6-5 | TGTGCCAGCAGCCCGGGACTAGCGGGCCGGGCTGAGCAGTTCTTC | CASSPGLAGRAEQFF
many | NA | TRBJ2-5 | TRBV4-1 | TGCGCCAGCAGCCAAGGGCTCCTCCAAGAGACCCAGTACTTC | CASSQGLLQETQYF
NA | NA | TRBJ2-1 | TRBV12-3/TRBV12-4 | TGTGCCAGCAGTTTAGTAACGGATACCGGCATCGGAAATGAGCAGTTCTTC | CASSLVTDTGIGNEQFF
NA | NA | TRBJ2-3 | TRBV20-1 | TGCAGTGCTACCGGGACATTTCCTAGCACAGATACGCAGTATTTT | CSATGTFPSTDTQYF
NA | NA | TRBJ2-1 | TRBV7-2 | TGTGCCAGCAGCTCCGGACAGATAGGGATCCATGAGCAGTTCTTC | CASSSGQIGIHEQFF
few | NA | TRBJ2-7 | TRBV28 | TGTGCCAGCAGTTTTATCGGACTTTCCTACGAGCAGTACTTC | CASSFIGLSYEQYF
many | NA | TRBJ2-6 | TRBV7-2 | TGTGCCAGCAGCTTAAGCATCTCTGGGGCCAACGTCCTGACTTTC | CASSLSISGANVLTF
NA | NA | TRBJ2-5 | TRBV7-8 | TGTGCCAGCAGCCAGAGGTATATTCCTGGAGAGACCCAGTACTTC | CASSQRYIPGETQYF
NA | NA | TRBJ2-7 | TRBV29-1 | TGCAGCGTACGCCTGACAGACTCCTACGAGCAGTACTTC | CSVRLTDSYEQYF
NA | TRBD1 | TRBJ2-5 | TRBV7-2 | TGTGCCAGCAGCGCGGCAGGACAGGGGGCGTTTTCCCAGTACTTC | CASSAAGQGAFSQYF
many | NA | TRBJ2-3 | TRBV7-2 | TGTGCCAGCAGCCAAGGCTGGGATACGCAGTATTTT | CASSQGWDTQYF
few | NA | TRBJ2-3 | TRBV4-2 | TGTGCCAGCAGCCAAGAGGGCATCTCTAGCACAGATACGCAGTATTTT | CASSQEGISSTDTQYF
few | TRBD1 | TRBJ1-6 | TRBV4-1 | TGCGCCAGCAGCCAGGAGAGACAGGGTAGTTCACCCCTCCACTTT | CASSQERQGSSPLHF
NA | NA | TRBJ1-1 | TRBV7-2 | TGTGCCAGCAGCTCCCAGGGGCGGGTGAACACTGAAGCTTTCTTT | CASSSQGRVNTEAFF
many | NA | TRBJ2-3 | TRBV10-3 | TGTGCCATCAGTGGTGGAGGAGCCACAGATACGCAGTATTTT | CAISGGGATDTQYF
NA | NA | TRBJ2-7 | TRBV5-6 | TGTGCCAGCAGCTTTCCTCATACCTACGAGCAGTACTTC | CASSFPHTYEQYF
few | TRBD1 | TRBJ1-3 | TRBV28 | TGTGCCAGCAGTCCCAGGGGGCGAGGTGGAAACACCATATATTTT | CASSPRGRGGNTIYF
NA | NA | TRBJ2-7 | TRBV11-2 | TGTGCCAGCAGCTTAGATATGATAGGGGGCCGGGGAGGCGAGCAGTACTTC | CASSLDMIGGRGGEQYF
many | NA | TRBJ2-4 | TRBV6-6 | TGTGCCAGCAGTCCCGGCGGGGCTAAGGCCAAAAACATTCAGTACTTC | CASSPGGAKAKNIQYF
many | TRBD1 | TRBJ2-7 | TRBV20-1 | TGCAGTGCAGCTCGGACAGGAACCTACGAGCAGTACTTC | CSAARTGTYEQYF
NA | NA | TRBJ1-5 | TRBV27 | TGTGCCAGCAGTTCCTGGGGGGATCGAAACCAGCCCCCGCATTTT | CASSSWGDRNQPPHF
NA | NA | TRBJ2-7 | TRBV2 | TGTGCCAGCAGTGAAGATCAAGGGTCTACCCACGAGCAGTACTTC | CASSEDQGSTHEQYF
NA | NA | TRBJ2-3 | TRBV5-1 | TGCGCCAGCAGCCCGACGCCTCCCCGGAGCACAGATACGCAGTATTTT | CASSPTPPRSTDTQYF
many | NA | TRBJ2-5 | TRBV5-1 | TGCGCCAGCAGCTTGGACACCTCTGGCACCCAGTACTTC | CASSLDTSGTQYF